A selection of T cell receptor beta chains follows, all from one sample in a study of glioma-infiltrating T cells. TCRdb recomputed calls from the multiplex PCR reads with MiXCR, one row per CDR3 protein. The sample consists of 300,000 to 450,000 distinct CDR3 sequences, about 40% of them appearing once. Sequencing was performed on glioma tissue, nonneoplastic brain tissue, or PBMCs (not recorded which). The receptors were sampled from a human donor with low-grade glioma or glioblastoma, undergoing nonglioma brain surgery, or in good health (not recorded which). CDR3s include the opening cysteine and the closing phenylalanine or tryptophan. The D gene is left open where the match is weak. Clone sizes are given selectively: once, few, many, or a class where the clone is expanded.

d_call clone_size j_call v_call cdr3_nt cdr3_aa
. . TRBJ1-3 TRBV7-8 TGTGCCAGCATTTCCGGGGACACCATATATTTT CASISGDTIYF
TRBD2 . TRBJ2-3 TRBV7-2 TGTGCCAGCAGCTTACACCTAGCGGAGAGAAGGACAGATACGCAGTATTTT CASSLHLAERRTDTQYF
TRBD1 many TRBJ2-1 TRBV6-2/TRBV6-3 TGTGCCAGCAGTGGGACAGGGTTCCACAATGAGCAGTTCTTC CASSGTGFHNEQFF
. few TRBJ2-2 TRBV20-1 TGCAGTGCTACTAGAGGGGGTCCGAACACCGGGGAGCTGTTTTTT CSATRGGPNTGELFF
TRBD2 . TRBJ2-3 TRBV5-1 TGCGCCAGCAGCGCCAGCGGGAGAGCGGCGGCCGATACGCAGTATTTT CASSASGRAAADTQYF
. medium-sized TRBJ2-7 TRBV6-1 TGTGCCAGCCGCCCGAGGGATACCTTCTACGAGCAGTACTTC CASRPRDTFYEQYF
. few TRBJ1-1 TRBV19 TGTGCCAGTAACACAGGGCGGTACACTGAAGCTTTCTTT CASNTGRYTEAFF
TRBD1 few TRBJ2-7 TRBV4-3 TGCGCCAGCAGCCAAGAGACAGGGAGCGAGCAGTACTTC CASSQETGSEQYF
TRBD2 . TRBJ2-5 TRBV27 TGTGCCAGCAGCACTGGACTAGCGGGAGCCCAAGAGACCCGGTACTTC CASSTGLAGAQETRYF
. few TRBJ1-2 TRBV4-1 TGCGCCAGCAGCCAAGATGGAAGGGCGCTAGGCTACACCTTC CASSQDGRALGYTF
TRBD2 . TRBJ2-7 TRBV14 TGCGCCAGCAGCCAAGATTCCAGCGGGAGAAGTGCCTACGAGCAGTACTTC CASSQDSSGRSAYEQYF
TRBD1 . TRBJ2-1 TRBV3-1 TGTGCCAGCAGCCGACAGGGGAGCTCCTACGATGAGCAGTTCTTC CASSRQGSSYDEQFF
. few TRBJ1-1 TRBV12-3/TRBV12-4 TGTGCCAGCAGTCTGCGGCAGGGGAGCACTGAAGCTTTCTTT CASSLRQGSTEAFF
TRBD1 many TRBJ2-7 TRBV6-2/TRBV6-3 TGTGCCAGCAGATACAACCGGGACAGGTCCTCCTACGAGCAGTACTTC CASRYNRDRSSYEQYF
. . TRBJ1-2 TRBV29-1 TGCAGCGCCCTGACAGGAGCAAACTATGGCTACACCTTC CSALTGANYGYTF
TRBD2 few TRBJ2-3 TRBV20-1 TGCAGTGCTAAGCGGGAGGGCACAGATACGCAGTATTTT CSAKREGTDTQYF
TRBD2 few TRBJ2-3 TRBV28 TGTGCCAGCAGTAGCGGGATTAGCACAGATACGCAGTATTTT CASSSGISTDTQYF
. . TRBJ1-1 TRBV20-1 TGCAGTGCTAGAGATGGCAGGGGTCACGCGGGGAACACTGAAGCTTTCTTT CSARDGRGHAGNTEAFF
TRBD1 many TRBJ2-7 TRBV6-2/TRBV6-3 TGTGCCAGCGGACAGGTCCCCTACGAGCAGTACTTC CASGQVPYEQYF
TRBD1 . TRBJ2-3 TRBV29-1 TGCAGCGTTGACTGGTCAGGGGGCAAAGATACGCAGTATTTT CSVDWSGGKDTQYF
. few TRBJ1-5 TRBV14 TGTGCCAGCAGCCAAGATGCGGCAAATAGCAATCAGCCCCAGCATTTT CASSQDAANSNQPQHF
. . TRBJ1-1 TRBV20-1 TGCAGTGCCGAAAACCGACAGGTGAACGCTGAAGCTTTCTTT CSAENRQVNAEAFF
. many TRBJ1-1 TRBV6-1 TGTGCCAGCAGTCTTACTCCGAGCGGTGAAGCTTTCTTT CASSLTPSGEAFF
. many TRBJ2-2 TRBV7-6 TGTGCCAGCAGCTTACGCCGTAGGACCGGGGAGCTGTTTTTT CASSLRRRTGELFF
. . TRBJ2-2 TRBV24-1 TGTGCCACCAGTGATTTACAGGGAACCGGGGAGCTGTTTTTT CATSDLQGTGELFF
TRBD2 few TRBJ2-3 TRBV10-3 TGTGCCATCAGTGGGGGGACTAGCGGGAGCACAGATACGCAGTATTTT CAISGGTSGSTDTQYF
TRBD1 . TRBJ2-7 TRBV19 TGTGCCAGTAGTACCCCGACAGGGGCCTACGAGCAGTACTTC CASSTPTGAYEQYF
TRBD2 . TRBJ2-7 TRBV6-1 TGTGCCAGCAGTGCGAGGACTAGCGGAACCTACGAGCAGTACTTC CASSARTSGTYEQYF
. . TRBJ1-2 TRBV19 TGTGCCAGTATCGGATCAGGCTATGGCTACACCTTC CASIGSGYGYTF
. few TRBJ2-3 TRBV20-1 TGCAGTGCTAGAGACAGGGGAAGTAGCACAGATACGCAGTATTTT CSARDRGSSTDTQYF
TRBD1 many TRBJ1-2 TRBV20-1 TGCAGTGCTAGTCAGGGGGCGGCTGGCTACACCTTC CSASQGAAGYTF
TRBD2 . TRBJ2-3 TRBV4-1 TGCGCCAGCAGCCCGGGGGGGGTACCCGGCACAGATACGCAGTATTTT CASSPGGVPGTDTQYF
TRBD2 . TRBJ2-7 TRBV28 TGTGCCAGCAGTTTCTACGATGGGACTAGCGGGAGATCGTACGAGCAGTACTTC CASSFYDGTSGRSYEQYF
. few TRBJ2-5 TRBV2 TGTGCCAGCATTCCGGAGCGAGGGGAGAAAAGAGAGACCCAGTACTTC CASIPERGEKRETQYF
. many TRBJ2-5 TRBV27 TGTGCCAGCAGTTCAGCACATCGGGGAGTCGAGACCCAGTACTTC CASSSAHRGVETQYF
TRBD2 few TRBJ2-1 TRBV6-2/TRBV6-3 TGTGCCAGCAGTCAATCGGGGCTAGCGGTCAGCTCCTACAATGAGCAGTTCTTC CASSQSGLAVSSYNEQFF
TRBD2 . TRBJ2-7 TRBV27 TGTGCCACCTCAACAGGGCTAGCGGGAGTTTATGAGCAGTACTTC CATSTGLAGVYEQYF
. . TRBJ2-7 TRBV20-1 TGCAGTGCTAGTGGGGGGACAGTCGAGCAGTACTTC CSASGGTVEQYF
. . TRBJ1-1 TRBV12-3/TRBV12-4 TGTGCCAGCAGCTTCCAGGGAGGGAACACTGAAGCTTTCTTT CASSFQGGNTEAFF
. many TRBJ1-1 TRBV20-1 TGCAGTGCCGGATCGGGGCCTATGGTGAACACTGAAGCTTTCTTT CSAGSGPMVNTEAFF
. many TRBJ2-1 TRBV7-2 TGTGCCAGCAGCTTAGTGTCCACAAACAATGAGCAGTTCTTC CASSLVSTNNEQFF
TRBD1 . TRBJ2-7 TRBV5-1 TGCGCCAGCAGCTTGCGGGGACAGGCCTCCTACGAGCAGTACTTC CASSLRGQASYEQYF
. many TRBJ2-3 TRBV27 TGTGCCAGCAGTTTATACCTAGCCGGAAGGGCAGATACGCAGTATTTT CASSLYLAGRADTQYF
. . TRBJ1-1 TRBV16 TGTGCCAGCAGCCAACAGGGAACGAACACTGAAGCTTTCTTT CASSQQGTNTEAFF
TRBD2 few TRBJ2-1 TRBV2 TGTGCCACGAAGGGAGGGATGATGAATGAGCAGTTCTTC CATKGGMMNEQFF
. . TRBJ1-5 TRBV20-1 TGCAGTGTTAGAGTTTTTACCGGGCAGCCCCAGCATTTT CSVRVFTGQPQHF
. . TRBJ1-4 TRBV12-3/TRBV12-4 TGTGCCAGCAGCCCCCAGGGTGTCACTAATGAAAAACTGTTTTTT CASSPQGVTNEKLFF
TRBD1 few TRBJ1-1 TRBV10-3 TGTGCCATCAGGAGAGGTCTAGGGGGCTCAAACACTGAAGCTTTCTTT CAIRRGLGGSNTEAFF
TRBD1 many TRBJ1-2 TRBV20-1 TGCAGTGCTAGACCTCCCCTCACCGGGACAGCGGCCTACACCTTC CSARPPLTGTAAYTF
. . TRBJ2-1 TRBV7-6 TGTGCCAGCAGCTTAGGGGGCCGGGTCTCCTACAATGAGCAGTTCTTC CASSLGGRVSYNEQFF